The 25 T cell receptor beta chains below all came from one sample that was sequenced in a study of cytomegalovirus exposure and HLA in healthy donors. The PCR contained 60 Vbeta and 13 Jbeta primers. Clones were read by immunoSEQ multiplex PCR, and TCRdb kept only the in-frame ones, dropping some. The data show under 200,000 clones, around 80% seen once. Sequenced material: PBMCs. These receptors originate from a man in his thirties or forties in good health and CMV-seronegative.

This chain uses TRBV4-1 with TRBJ2-5; 10 bases match TRBD2. Trimming cost V 0 bases and J 5 bases; bases outside gene matches: 12. The CDR3 loop spans 18 amino acids. CDR1 is MGHRA, CDR2 YSYEKL, per germline. The CDR3 DNA follows: TGCGCCAGCAGCCAAGATGAGGGAGCTAGCGGGAGTGATGAGACCCAGTACTTC. As protein: CASSQDEGASGSDETQYF.

This chain joins TRBV9 and TRBJ2-7; TRBD2 agrees at 9 bases. Losses at the gene ends were 4 bases for V and 5 bases for J; bases not matched to a gene: 13. The CDR3 is 16 amino acids. Germline V gene data show CDR1 as SGDLS and CDR2 as YYNGEE. The CDR3 sequence: CASSTGTSLIWDEQYF. The CDR3 DNA sequence: TGTGCCAGCAGCACCGGGACTAGCCTGATCTGGGACGAGCAGTACTTC.

CDR3 nucleotides: TGTGCCAGCAGTGACCGGGACAGGGGTCGGGAGACCCAGTACTTC. Its protein product is CASSDRDRGRETQYF. The chain has TRBV28 and TRBJ2-5; 10 bases fit TRBD1. The CDR3 totals 15 residues. CDR1 and CDR2 from the germline V gene are MDHEN and SYDVKM. V was clipped by 5 bases and J by 5 bases; unmatched bases: 8. Based on the CDR3 plus reference TRBV28 and TRBJ2-5, the full variable domain is DVKVTQSSRYLVKRTGEKVFLECVQDMDHENMFWYRQDPGLGLRLIYFSYDVKMKEKGDIPEGYSVSREKKERFSLILESASTNQTSMYLCASSDRDRGRETQYFGPGTRLLVL.

The chain has TRBV9 and TRBJ1-2; 7 bases match TRBD1. This CDR3 is 15 amino acids long. In germline, CDR1 is SGDLS, CDR2 YYNGEE. The V and J ends lost 0 bases and 2 bases, in that order; junction bases with no gene match: 4. CDR3 nucleotides: TGTGCCAGCAGCGTAGAAGGGACAGCAAACTATGGCTACACCTTC. Translation gives CASSVEGTANYGYTF.

V usage is TRBV18 and J usage is TRBJ1-2; D gene uncertain. This CDR3 region has 14 residues. Trimming removed 1 base at V and 2 bases at J, with 8 bases between. The germline gives CDR1 KGHSH, CDR2 LQKENI. CDR3 bases: TGTGCCAGCTCACCACAGGAGCCCAACTATGGCTACACCTTC. It codes for CASSPQEPNYGYTF.

CDR3: CAWSVRAGPNTGELFF. In DNA, the CDR3 is TGTGCCTGGAGTGTCAGGGCGGGACCGAACACCGGGGAGCTGTTTTTT. The rearrangement uses TRBV30 and TRBJ2-2; maybe TRBD2 (6 bases). The germline V and J ends were trimmed by 0 bases and 0 bases, with 11 bases remaining between them. Per the germline V gene, CDR1 is GTSNPN and CDR2 is SVGIG (reference sequence). This CDR3 spans 16 amino acids.

The V and J genes are TRBV18 and TRBJ2-1; 7 bases agree with TRBD2. Germline CDR1 and CDR2: KGHSH and LQKENI. This CDR3 has 16 amino acids. V lost 3 bases, J lost 0 bases, and 5 bases stayed unmatched. CDR3 in amino acids: CASSPPGTTSYNEQFF. For the CDR3, the DNA is TGTGCCAGCTCACCTCCCGGGACTACCTCCTACAATGAGCAGTTCTTC.

The rearrangement joins TRBV6-1 to TRBJ1-6; the D gene is possibly TRBD1 (6 bases). V gave up 2 bases and J gave up 9 bases, with 17 bases separating them. From germline, CDR1 is MNHNS and CDR2 SASEGT. The CDR3 has 16 residues. The DNA for the CDR3 is TGTGCCAGCAGTGAATTTCCCGGGAAAGGGGGTTCACCCCTCCACTTT. Protein product: CASSEFPGKGGSPLHF.

This chain joins TRBV6-5 and TRBJ2-5, with 7 bases that match TRBD1. Losses at the gene ends were 2 bases for V and 11 bases for J; bases not matched to a gene: 5. The CDR3 has 12 residues. Per germline, CDR1 MNHEY and CDR2 SVGAGI. The CDR3 reads CASSYPSTGQYF. CDR3 DNA: TGTGCCAGCAGTTACCCTTCGACAGGGCAGTACTTC.

The V gene is TRBV28, the J gene TRBJ1-1; no reliable D call. Between the trimmed V and J ends, which lost 2 bases and 1 base, there was a span of 8 bases. The CDR3 sequence is 14 residues long. The germline CDR1 and CDR2 sequences are MDHEN and SYDVKM. CDR3 in amino acids: CASSLPYKNTEAFF. The CDR3 DNA reads as TGTGCCAGCAGTTTACCTTACAAGAACACTGAAGCTTTCTTT.

This clone was recorded once. The J gene is TRBJ2-2, the V gene TRBV10-1; D is unclear. This CDR3 comprises 15 residues. Germline CDR1 reads WNHNN; CDR2 reads SYGVQD (reference sequence). Trimming removed 1 base at V and 4 bases at J, with 10 bases between. The CDR3 sequence: CASSEYAGSTGELFF. The DNA of the CDR3 is TGCGCCAGCAGTGAGTACGCAGGATCCACCGGGGAGCTGTTTTTT.

The genes are TRBV29-1 and TRBJ2-2; 7 nucleotides agree with TRBD1. With V trimmed by 7 bases and J by 4 bases, 6 bases remained unmatched. The CDR3 covers 13 residues. Germline CDR1 is SQVTM and CDR2 is ANQGSEA. In DNA form, the CDR3 reads TGCAGCGCTTGGACAGGCCTCACCGGGGAGCTGTTTTTT. This sequence encodes CSAWTGLTGELFF.

The chain uses TRBV7-9 and TRBJ2-7, with 7 nucleotides matching TRBD1. CDR3 length: 14 residues. The germline CDR1 and CDR2 sequences are SEHNR and FQNEAQ (reference sequence). V dropped 6 bases and J dropped 3; count of bases not matched to a gene: 8. The CDR3 DNA reads as TGTGCCAGCAGAAACACGACAGGGCACTACGAGCAGTACTTC. Translation gives CASRNTTGHYEQYF.

The gene calls are TRBV5-1 and TRBJ2-2, with 10 bases matching TRBD2. Germline CDR1 reads SGHRS; CDR2 reads YFSETQ. CDR3 length: 15 amino acids. Trimming at V came to 5 bases and at J to 6 bases, leaving 7 bases not matched to a gene. CDR3 DNA sequence: TGCGCCAGCAGGGAAGGGACTAGCGTTGCCGGGGAGCTGTTTTTT. The encoded protein is CASREGTSVAGELFF.

This chain links TRBV18 with TRBJ2-1; no firm D call. Germline V gene sequence: CDR1 KGHSH, CDR2 LQKENI. The CDR3 length is 11 residues. Trimming took off 5 bases at V and 8 bases at J, with 7 bases between the two ends. The CDR3 DNA follows: TGTGCCAGCTCATTCCGGGATGAGCAGTTCTTC. Protein sequence: CASSFRDEQFF.

The CDR3 nucleotides read TGTGCCAGCAGCTTAGCGTGGGGCAACCAAGAGACCCAGTACTTC. Protein product: CASSLAWGNQETQYF. V usage is TRBV7-6 and J usage is TRBJ2-5, with a weak D call TRBD1 (5 bases). Germline CDR1 reads SGHVS; CDR2 reads FNYEAQ. The CDR3 spans 15 residues. V lost 0 bases and J lost 0, with 8 bases in between.

V gene TRBV5-1 combines with J gene TRBJ1-4; no firm D call. Trimming cost V 6 bases and J 0 bases, with 9 bases left between them. The CDR3 spans 14 residues. Germline CDR1 and CDR2: SGHRS and YFSETQ. CDR3 amino acids: CASTWRATNEKLFF. CDR3 nucleotide sequence: TGCGCCAGCACCTGGAGGGCAACTAATGAAAAACTGTTTTTT.

The CDR3 bases are TGTGCCTGGAGCGAAAGATTACACTACGAGCAGTACTTC. Protein product: CAWSERLHYEQYF. This chain joins TRBV30 and TRBJ2-7, with D unresolved. In germline, CDR1 is GTSNPN, CDR2 SVGIG (reference sequence). V lost 3 bases to trimming and J lost 3 bases, with 12 bases between them. The CDR3 contains 13 residues. The full variable domain, rest sourced from reference TRBV30 and TRBJ2-7, is SQTIHQWPATLVQPVGSPLSLECTVEGTSNPNLYWYRQAAGRGLQLLFYSVGIGQISSEVPQNLSASRPQDRQFILSSKKLLLSDSGFYLCAWSERLHYEQYFGPGTRLTVT.

The chain carries TRBV10-3 and TRBJ2-1, with D possibly TRBD2 on 6 matching bases. CDR1 is ENHRY, CDR2 SYGVKD, per germline. CDR3 size: 15 residues. V lost 3 bases and J lost 6, with 15 bases in between. The CDR3 sequence is CAISDPGTQINEQFF. The CDR3 nucleotides read TGTGCCATCAGTGATCCCGGGACTCAGATCAATGAGCAGTTCTTC.

The rearrangement links TRBV7-8 to TRBJ1-5; 7 nucleotides align to TRBD1. This CDR3 has 16 amino acids. CDR1 and CDR2 (germline): SGHVS, FQNEAQ. The J segment lost 4 bases and the V segment lost 1 base, leaving 7 bases of the junction unmatched. The CDR3 region has the DNA TGTGCCAGCAGCTTAGAGGGGGCGATGGCGAATCAGCCCCAGCATTTT. Its protein product is CASSLEGAMANQPQHF.

The V gene is TRBV9, the J gene TRBJ2-5; TRBD1 matches at 8 bases. The length of the CDR3 is 14 residues. Germline CDR1 is SGDLS and CDR2 is YYNGEE. V trimming: 4 bases; J trimming: 3 bases; junction bases outside the gene matches: 5. The CDR3 region has the DNA TGTGCCAGCAGCCCCCCGGACAGGGAAGAGACCCAGTACTTC. It is translated as CASSPPDREETQYF.

This rearrangement joins TRBV6-4 to TRBJ2-1, with TRBD2 matching 7 bases. The ends lost 9 bases at V and 5 bases at J; junction bases unmatched: 7. CDR1 is MRHNA and CDR2 is SNTAGT in the germline V gene. The CDR3 extends over 13 amino acids. CDR3 nucleotides: TGTGCCAGTTCTAGCGGAGAAAACAATGAGCAGTTCTTC. It specifies CASSSGENNEQFF.

This rearrangement joins TRBV18 to TRBJ1-1; possible D gene TRBD1, 6 bases. The V gene lost 6 bases and the J gene lost 5 bases, with 19 bases spanning the gap. CDR1 is KGHSH, CDR2 LQKENI, per germline. The CDR3 totals 15 residues. This CDR3 is CASSPARGRETEAFF. CDR3 DNA: TGTGCCAGCTCCCCAGCGCGGGGGCGAGAGACTGAAGCTTTCTTT.

The chain is built from TRBV11-3 and TRBJ2-7, with 8 bases lining up with TRBD2. The CDR3 totals 16 residues. Looked up from germline, CDR1 is SGHNT and CDR2 is YENEEA. V was pared by 5 bases and J by 5 bases, with 14 bases of the junction left unmatched. The CDR3 loop reads CASSPRVVAGTHEQYF. The CDR3 DNA is TGTGCCAGCAGCCCCCGTGTGGTAGCGGGAACCCACGAGCAGTACTTC.

The chain is built from TRBV28 and TRBJ2-1, with 7 bases that match TRBD2. The CDR3 totals 15 residues. CDR1 MDHEN and CDR2 SYDVKM come from the germline V gene. Trimming cost V 3 bases and J 4 bases; bases outside gene matches: 6. This CDR3 reads CASSFRGLPYNEQFF. CDR3 coding DNA: TGTGCCAGCAGTTTTCGGGGACTACCATACAATGAGCAGTTCTTC.